This T cell receptor beta chain was captured by sequencing in a study of shared clonotypes between healthy human individuals. With respect to this clone: The junction shows a germline mismatch at one end, possibly a read error.

There are 16 residues in the CDR3. CDR1 SSHAT and CDR2 FNYEAQ come from the germline V gene (reference sequence). The repertoire was sequenced with immunoSEQ multiplex PCR; TCRdb's copy has only in-frame clones and lacks some. The table has more than 1.2 million clones, roughly 98.5% seen once. The sample comprised naive CD4+ T cells sorted from blood. Subset: CD45RA+ positively selected. The sequence came from a man younger than 45 in good health. The rearrangement uses TRBV7-7 and TRBJ2-2; 10 bases agree with TRBD1. CDR3: CASSSRTGGRTGELFF. The DNA for the CDR3 is TGTGCTAGCAGCTCCCGGACAGGGGGAAGGACCGGGGAGCTGTTTTTT.